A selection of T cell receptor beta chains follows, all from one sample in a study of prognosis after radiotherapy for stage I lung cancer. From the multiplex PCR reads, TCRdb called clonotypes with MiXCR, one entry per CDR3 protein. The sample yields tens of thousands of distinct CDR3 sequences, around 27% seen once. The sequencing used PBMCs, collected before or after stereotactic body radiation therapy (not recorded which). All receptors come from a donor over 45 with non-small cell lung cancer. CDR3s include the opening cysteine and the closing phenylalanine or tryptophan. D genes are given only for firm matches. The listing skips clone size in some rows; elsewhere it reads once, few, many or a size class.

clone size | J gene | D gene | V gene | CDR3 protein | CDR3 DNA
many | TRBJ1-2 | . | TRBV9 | CASSVESGRGEGYTF | TGTGCCAGCAGCGTAGAGTCAGGCAGGGGCGAAGGCTACACCTTC
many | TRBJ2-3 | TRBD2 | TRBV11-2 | CASSLIGTSGTDTQYF | TGTGCCAGCAGCTTAATTGGGACTAGCGGCACAGATACGCAGTATTTT
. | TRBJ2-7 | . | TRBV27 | CANRPEGLAYEQYF | TGTGCCAACAGACCTGAGGGGTTGGCCTACGAGCAGTACTTC
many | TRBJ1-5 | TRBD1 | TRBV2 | CASRGTGIIQPQHF | TGTGCCAGCAGGGGGACAGGTATAATTCAGCCCCAGCATTTT
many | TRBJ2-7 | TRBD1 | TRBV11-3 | CASSLGTGSYEQYF | TGTGCCAGCAGCTTAGGGACAGGATCCTACGAGCAGTACTTC
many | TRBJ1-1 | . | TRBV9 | CASSVVGGAEAFF | TGTGCCAGCAGCGTAGTAGGGGGAGCTGAAGCTTTCTTT
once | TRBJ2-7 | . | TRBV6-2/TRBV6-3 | CANSAQGYEQYF | TGTGCCAACAGCGCGCAGGGTTACGAGCAGTACTTC
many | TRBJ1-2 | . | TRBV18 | CASSSGGANYGYTF | TGTGCCAGCTCCTCGGGCGGAGCTAACTATGGCTACACCTTC
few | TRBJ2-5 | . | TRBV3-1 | CASSQERRGVVQETQYF | TGTGCCAGCAGCCAAGAAAGAAGGGGAGTTGTGCAAGAGACCCAGTACTTC
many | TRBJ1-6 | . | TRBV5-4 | CASSPSGGADSPLHF | TGTGCCAGCAGCCCATCCGGGGGGGCGGATTCACCCCTCCACTTT
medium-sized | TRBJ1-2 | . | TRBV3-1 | CASSQADRRDGYTF | TGTGCCAGCAGCCAAGCCGACAGGCGGGATGGCTACACCTTC
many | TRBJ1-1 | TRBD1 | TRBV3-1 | CASSEDRGSTEAFF | TGTGCCAGCAGCGAAGACAGGGGCTCCACTGAAGCTTTCTTT
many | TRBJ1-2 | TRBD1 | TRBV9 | CASSAQTGGGGLRGYTF | TGTGCCAGCAGCGCCCAGACAGGGGGCGGAGGATTAAGGGGCTACACCTTC
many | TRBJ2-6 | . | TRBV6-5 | CASSYSSSGANVLTF | TGTGCCAGCAGTTACTCGAGCTCTGGGGCCAACGTCCTGACTTTC
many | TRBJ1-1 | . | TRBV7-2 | CASGEYGGRSTEAFF | TGTGCCAGCGGAGAGTACGGGGGGCGATCCACTGAAGCTTTCTTT
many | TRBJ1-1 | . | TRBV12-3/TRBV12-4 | CASSWGRETEAFF | TGTGCCAGCAGTTGGGGGAGGGAGACTGAAGCTTTCTTT
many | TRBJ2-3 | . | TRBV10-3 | CAISTGSLTDTQYF | TGTGCCATCAGTACAGGGAGTCTAACAGATACGCAGTATTTT
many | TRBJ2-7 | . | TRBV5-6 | CASSFRAAYEQYF | TGTGCCAGCAGCTTCCGTGCAGCCTACGAGCAGTACTTC
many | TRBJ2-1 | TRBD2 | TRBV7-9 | CASSLALLRGDRYNEQFF | TGTGCCAGCAGCTTAGCTTTGTTGCGGGGGGACCGATACAATGAGCAGTTCTTC
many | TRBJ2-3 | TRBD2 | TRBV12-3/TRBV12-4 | CASSLRGLSTDTQYF | TGTGCCAGCAGCTTAAGGGGACTAAGCACAGATACGCAGTATTTT
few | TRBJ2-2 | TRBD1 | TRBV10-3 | CATRGGPGQGAFGELFF | TGTGCCACCAGGGGGGGACCGGGACAGGGGGCATTTGGGGAGCTGTTTTTT
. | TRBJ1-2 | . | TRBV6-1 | CASSPRKGGYTF | TGTGCCAGCAGTCCCCGTAAGGGTGGCTACACCTTC
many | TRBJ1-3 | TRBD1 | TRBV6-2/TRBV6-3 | CASSSGTDTHSGNTIYF | TGTGCCAGCAGTTCCGGGACAGACACCCACTCTGGAAACACCATATATTTT
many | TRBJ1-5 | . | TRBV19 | CASSRGRGSQPQHF | TGTGCCAGTAGTCGGGGCCGGGGGAGTCAGCCCCAGCATTTT
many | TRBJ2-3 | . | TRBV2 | CASLSRGAVDTQYF | TGTGCCAGCCTAAGTAGGGGGGCGGTAGATACGCAGTATTTT
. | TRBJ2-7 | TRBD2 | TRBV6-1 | CATKYGGSSYEKHF | TGTGCCACCAAATACGGGGGGAGCTCCTACGAGAAGCACTTC
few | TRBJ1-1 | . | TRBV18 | CASSPRGAGSMNTEAFF | TGTGCCAGCTCACCCCGGGGGGCAGGGTCGATGAACACTGAAGCTTTCTTT
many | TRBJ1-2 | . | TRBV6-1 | CASRPGTRYGYTF | TGTGCCAGCAGACCCGGGACACGCTATGGCTACACCTTC